The entry that follows covers one T cell receptor beta chain sequence. The antigen is unknown. Clones were sequenced by immunoSEQ multiplex PCR, and TCRdb holds only the in-frame ones, with some missing. The sample records 10,000 to 15,000 clones, roughly 80% being singletons. The CDR3 runs 16 residues. Per germline, CDR1 WSHSY and CDR2 SAAADI. Trimming removed 1 base at V and 3 bases at J, with 12 bases between. The data are from a study of T cell repertoires in ileal Crohn's disease. About the research overall: Operated complications were stricturing disease (approximately 61%) and penetrating disease (around 39%). Study results and caveats: High-frequency clones were more common in sorted CD8 than CD4 cells. Within the first postoperative year, endoscopy came at median about 6.9 months. Active smokers at surgery had more clonal expansions than non-smokers.

Time point here: neoterminal ileum biopsy at postoperative endoscopy, about 6 months after surgery. V usage is TRBV10-2 and J usage is TRBJ2-2; D uncertain. The source of this sequence is an adult with Crohn's disease. The sample was ileal tissue. The CDR3 nucleotides read TGCGCCAGCAGTGAGTTCAGGCAGGTTTACACCGGGGAGCTGTTTTTT. Protein: CASSEFRQVYTGELFF.